Below are 10 T cell receptor beta chains sequenced from a single sample in a study of control samples from healthy donors and cancer patients. The method was immunoSEQ multiplex PCR; TCRdb's version includes in-frame clones alone and lacks a portion of them. Altogether 60,000 to 80,000 clones are present, about 88% being singletons, with the ten largest covering over 3.5%. Sequenced: blood. Receptors were obtained from a woman aged 50 to 65 in good health.

In this sample, this clone turned up a few times. The chain carries TRBV27 and TRBJ1-2; possibly TRBD1 for D (6 bases). Trimming left V 4 bases short and J 8 bases short, with 17 bases between. The germline CDR1 and CDR2 sequences are MNHEY and SMNVEV (reference sequence). The CDR3 length is 14 residues. CDR3 in DNA: TGTGCCAGCAGTTGGACAGAGTCCTATGGGGGCTACACCTTC. Amino acids: CASSWTESYGGYTF.

The J gene is TRBJ1-4, the V gene TRBV5-8; TRBD1 matches at 8 bases. The ends lost 4 bases at V and 0 bases at J; junction bases unmatched: 5. The CDR3 extends over 16 amino acids. Germline CDR1 is SGHTS and CDR2 is YDEGEE. The CDR3: CASSAGTGATNEKLFF. The CDR3 DNA is TGTGCCAGCAGCGCGGGGACAGGAGCAACTAATGAAAAACTGTTTTTT.

The V and J genes are TRBV28 and TRBJ1-2; 9 bases map to TRBD1. This CDR3 is 17 amino acids long. V lost 8 bases and J lost 3; bases outside the gene matches: 16. Per germline, CDR1 MDHEN and CDR2 SYDVKM. This CDR3 reads CASFRTGGRVFHYGYTF. The CDR3 DNA reads as TGTGCCAGCTTCCGCACAGGGGGCAGGGTATTTCACTATGGCTACACCTTC.

V and J are TRBV28 and TRBJ2-5; 9 bases fit TRBD2. After removal of 3 bases from V and 5 bases from J, the junction contained 16 bases not matched to a gene. Per the germline V gene, CDR1 is MDHEN and CDR2 is SYDVKM. The CDR3 length is 18 residues. DNA for the CDR3: TGTGCCAGCAGTTTGAGGTTTGTGACTAGCGGCCTGGGGGAGACCCAGTACTTC. Amino acid sequence: CASSLRFVTSGLGETQYF. The full variable domain, completed using reference TRBV28 and TRBJ2-5, is DVKVTQSSRYLVKRTGEKVFLECVQDMDHENMFWYRQDPGLGLRLIYFSYDVKMKEKGDIPEGYSVSREKKERFSLILESASTNQTSMYLCASSLRFVTSGLGETQYFGPGTRLLVL.

The chain links TRBV2 to TRBJ2-1, with D possibly matching TRBD2 (5 bases). Germline lookup yields CDR1 SNHLY and CDR2 FYNNEI. This CDR3 has 14 amino acids. The germline V and J ends were trimmed by 6 bases and 2 bases, with 11 bases remaining between them. As DNA, the CDR3 is TGTGCCAGCAGACTACTAGGAGCCTACAATGAGCAGTTCTTC. Protein product: CASRLLGAYNEQFF.

The chain recombines TRBV28 with TRBJ2-5; 7 positions match TRBD2. The V and J ends lost 2 bases and 1 base, in that order; junction bases with no gene match: 19. Germline-derived CDR1 and CDR2 are MDHEN and SYDVKM. The CDR3 is made up of 20 amino acids. The CDR3 nucleotides are TGTGCCAGCAGTTTAGTCCTGGGAGGGATCGAGCGGGAAACCCAAGAGACCCAGTACTTC. Protein product: CASSLVLGGIERETQETQYF.

V gene TRBV6-5 combines with J gene TRBJ2-5; the D gene could be TRBD1 or TRBD2 (7 bases each). Deletions cut 6 bases from V and 9 bases from J, with 26 bases between. In germline, CDR1 is MNHEY, CDR2 SVGAGI. This CDR3 is built from 16 residues. The CDR3 bases are TGTGCCAGCAGCTACACAGGGGCCGCAGTGGGAGGGGCCCAGTACTTC. It codes for CASSYTGAAVGGAQYF.

This rearrangement joins TRBV19 to TRBJ2-6, with 10 bases matching TRBD2. The germline V gene encodes CDR1 LNHDA and CDR2 SQIVND (reference sequence). The J segment lost 0 bases and the V segment lost 9 bases, leaving 8 bases of the junction unmatched. The CDR3 spans 17 residues. The CDR3 sequence is CASETSGPFSGANVLTF. CDR3 DNA sequence: TGTGCCAGCGAGACTAGCGGGCCTTTCTCTGGGGCCAACGTCCTGACTTTC.

This rearrangement joins TRBV2 to TRBJ1-3; TRBD1 agrees at 7 bases. The CDR3 length is 16 residues. CDR1 is SNHLY and CDR2 is FYNNEI in the germline V gene. Trimming took 4 bases from V and 1 from J; bases not matched to a gene: 7. The CDR3 region is CASSATPGGSGNTIYF. The CDR3 coding sequence is TGTGCCAGCAGTGCTACTCCAGGGGGGTCTGGAAACACCATATATTTT.

This chain connects TRBV15 to TRBJ1-1; 12 nucleotides match TRBD1. The junction had 8 bases not matched to a gene; V was cut back by 2 bases and J by 4 bases. In germline, CDR1 is LNHNV, CDR2 YYDKDF (reference sequence). The CDR3 totals 17 residues. The CDR3 DNA follows: TGTGCCACCAGCAGAAACCGGGACAGGGGGCCGGGCACTGAAGCTTTCTTT. Its translation is CATSRNRDRGPGTEAFF.